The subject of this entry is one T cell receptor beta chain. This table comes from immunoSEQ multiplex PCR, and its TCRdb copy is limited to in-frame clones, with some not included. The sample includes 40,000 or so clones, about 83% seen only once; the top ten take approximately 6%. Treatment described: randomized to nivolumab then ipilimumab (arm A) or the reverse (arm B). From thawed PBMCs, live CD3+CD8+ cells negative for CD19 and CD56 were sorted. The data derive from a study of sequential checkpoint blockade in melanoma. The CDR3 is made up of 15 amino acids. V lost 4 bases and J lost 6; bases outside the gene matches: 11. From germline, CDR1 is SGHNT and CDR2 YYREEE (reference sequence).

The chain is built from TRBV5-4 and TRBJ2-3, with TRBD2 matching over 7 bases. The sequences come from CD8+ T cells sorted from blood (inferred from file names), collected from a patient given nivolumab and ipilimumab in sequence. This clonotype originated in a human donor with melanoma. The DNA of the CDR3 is TGTGCCAGCAGCATCCGGGCTAGCGGAGATGATACGCAGTATTTT. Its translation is CASSIRASGDDTQYF.